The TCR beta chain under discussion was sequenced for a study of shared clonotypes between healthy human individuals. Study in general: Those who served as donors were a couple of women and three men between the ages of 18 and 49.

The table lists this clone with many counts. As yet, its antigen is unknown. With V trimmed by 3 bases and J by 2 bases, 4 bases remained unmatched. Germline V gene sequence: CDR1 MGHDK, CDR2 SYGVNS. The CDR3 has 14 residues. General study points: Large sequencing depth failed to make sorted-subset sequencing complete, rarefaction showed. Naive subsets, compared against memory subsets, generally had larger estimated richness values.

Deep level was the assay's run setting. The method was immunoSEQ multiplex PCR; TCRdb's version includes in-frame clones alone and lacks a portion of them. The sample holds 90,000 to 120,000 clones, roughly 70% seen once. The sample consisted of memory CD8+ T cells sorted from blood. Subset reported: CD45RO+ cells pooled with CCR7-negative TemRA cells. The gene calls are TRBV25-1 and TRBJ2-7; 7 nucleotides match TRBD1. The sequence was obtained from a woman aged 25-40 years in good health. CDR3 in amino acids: CASSDGTDTYEQYF. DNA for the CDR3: TGTGCCAGCAGTGACGGGACAGACACCTACGAGCAGTACTTC.